The 7 T cell receptor beta chains below were found in one sample sequenced in a study of CD8+ T cells in alopecia areata. Reverse transcription of extracted RNA yielded cDNA, which provided the sequencing template. The protocol was immunoSEQ multiplex PCR, while the TCRdb copy is restricted to in-frame clones and leaves out a portion. Found here are 98,000 or so clones, 55% to 75% of them singletons; the top ten hold less than 25%. The specimen sequenced was CD8+ T cells sorted from blood. All receptors derive from a human donor in good health.

This clone was seen only a few times. The genes are TRBV30 and TRBJ2-3; D possibly matches TRBD1 or TRBD2 (5 bases each). Germline CDR1 GTSNPN, CDR2 SVGIG (reference sequence). The CDR3 is 14 residues long. V shed 2 bases and J shed 1 base, with 10 bases lying between them. CDR3: CAWSIGTRTDTQYF. Here the CDR3 DNA reads TGTGCCTGGAGTATCGGGACCCGCACAGATACGCAGTATTTT. Looking up the rest from reference TRBV30 and TRBJ2-3 gives the full variable domain: SQTIHQWPATLVQPVGSPLSLECTVEGTSNPNLYWYRQAAGRGLQLLFYSVGIGQISSEVPQNLSASRPQDRQFILSSKKLLLSDSGFYLCAWSIGTRTDTQYFGPGTRLTVL.

The rearrangement uses TRBV13 and TRBJ1-1, with a tentative D call TRBD1 (5 bases). CDR3 size: 14 residues. V lost 3 bases and J lost 1, with 9 bases in between. From germline, CDR1 is PRHDT and CDR2 FYEKMQ (reference sequence). DNA for the CDR3: TGTGCCAGCAGCTTCGCGACAGAGAACACTGAAGCTTTCTTT. It specifies CASSFATENTEAFF.

V usage is TRBV2 and J usage is TRBJ1-4; D unclear. Germline V gene sequence: CDR1 SNHLY, CDR2 FYNNEI. The CDR3 has 14 residues. V was pared by 8 bases and J by 3 bases, with 13 bases between. This CDR3 is CASQDGISNEKLFF. CDR3 sequence (DNA): TGTGCCAGCCAGGACGGAATTTCTAATGAAAAACTGTTTTTT.

This clone showed up just a few times. This chain joins TRBV2 and TRBJ2-1, with 7 bases matching TRBD2. The trim removed 5 bases at V and 9 bases at J, leaving 22 bases unmatched. The CDR3 loop spans 18 amino acids. CDR1 SNHLY and CDR2 FYNNEI come from the germline V gene. DNA of the CDR3: TGTGCCAGCAGTACCCTGACGGGGGGATCCCCTCGAGGGTTTGAGCAGTTCTTC. Residues: CASSTLTGGSPRGFEQFF. Combining the CDR3 with reference TRBV2 and TRBJ2-1 gives the whole variable domain EPEVTQTPSHQVTQMGQEVILRCVPISNHLYFYWYRQILGQKVEFLVSFYNNEISEKSEIFDDQFSVERPDGSNFTLKIRSTKLEDSAMYFCASSTLTGGSPRGFEQFFGPGTRLTVL.

In this sample, this clone turned up a few times. The J gene is TRBJ2-7, the V gene TRBV29-1, with 10 bases lining up with TRBD1. Germline CDR1 SQVTM, CDR2 ANQGSEA. This CDR3 is 12 amino acids long. V shed 6 bases and J 6 bases; nucleotides not matched to a gene: 5. The CDR3 is CSVSGTGVEQYF. The CDR3 DNA follows: TGCAGCGTCTCCGGGACAGGGGTCGAGCAGTACTTC.

The chain combines TRBV6-5 with TRBJ1-2; D possibly corresponds to TRBD1 (5 bases). CDR1 and CDR2 (germline): MNHEY, SVGAGI. The CDR3 runs 15 residues. Trimming pared 0 bases from V and 7 bases from J, leaving 15 bases between. The CDR3 is CASSYSGREGRGYTF. The CDR3 DNA follows: TGTGCCAGCAGTTACTCGGGCAGGGAAGGTCGTGGCTACACCTTC.

This clone showed up just a few times. The rearrangement joins TRBV7-9 to TRBJ1-4; D ambiguous. V lost 5 bases to trimming and J lost 3 bases, with 13 bases between them. The length of the CDR3 is 15 residues. Germline-derived CDR1 and CDR2 are SEHNR and FQNEAQ (reference sequence). The CDR3 sequence: CASSPRTDSNEKLFF. In DNA form, the CDR3 reads TGTGCCAGCAGCCCAAGGACGGATTCTAATGAAAAACTGTTTTTT. Using reference TRBV7-9 and TRBJ1-4 for the parts outside the CDR3, the full variable domain is DTGVSQNPRHKITKRGQNVTFRCDPISEHNRLYWYRQTLGQGPEFLTYFQNEAQLEKSRLLSDRFSAERPKGSFSTLEIQRTEQGDSAMYLCASSPRTDSNEKLFFGSGTQLSVL.